Presented here are 4 T cell receptor beta chains from one specimen sequenced in a study of vaccination and CD4 T cells after COVID-19. The treatment: approximately nine-day PBMC culture with coronavirus spike peptide pools or control peptides (ViraFEST assay). The collection of CD4+ T cells from the unexposed donor took place before the COVID-19 pandemic (2011-2018). The Oncomine TCR Beta short-read assay generated sequence data from the DNA of cultured CD4+ T cells. In TCRdb, the PCR reads were re-called with MiXCR into one record per CDR3 protein. The data hold some 4,400 distinct CDR3 sequences, with more than 55% observed a single time. No cognate antigen is known for these TCRs. Specimen: CD4+ T cells from blood, cultured in vitro. The receptors were gathered from a human donor in good health.

The chain recombines TRBV6-1 with TRBJ1-2; 8 bases agree with TRBD1. The J segment lost 0 bases and the V segment lost 6 bases, leaving 12 bases of the junction unmatched. The CDR3 spans 17 residues. Germline CDR1 and CDR2: MNHNS and SASEGT. CDR3 amino acids: CASRTDRALLTNYGYTF. The CDR3 coding sequence is TGTGCCAGCAGGACGGACAGGGCCCTTTTAACTAACTATGGCTACACCTTC.

The rearrangement joins TRBV24-1 to TRBJ2-3; possibly TRBD1 for D (6 bases). This CDR3 has 16 amino acids. Trimming left V 1 base short and J 3 bases short, with 13 bases between. The V gene's germline CDR1 is KGHDR and CDR2 SFDVKD. The CDR3: CATSDFTRGATDTQYF. The DNA for the CDR3 is TGTGCCACCAGTGATTTCACCAGGGGAGCGACAGATACGCAGTATTTT.

The rearrangement uses TRBV27 and TRBJ2-7; no clear D. The CDR3 loop spans 11 amino acids. V lost 5 bases and J lost 5, with 7 bases in between. CDR1 MNHEY and CDR2 SMNVEV come from the germline V gene (reference sequence). CDR3 coding DNA: TGTGCCAGCAGTGATAGGGACGAGCAGTACTTC. Translating gives CASSDRDEQYF.

This clonotype has a handful of counts. This chain connects TRBV7-9 to TRBJ2-7; no reliable D call. The CDR3 extends over 14 amino acids. CDR1 and CDR2 (germline): SEHNR, FQNEAQ (reference sequence). V was pared by 0 bases and J by 1 base, with 7 bases between. CDR3 loop: CASSLAGISYEQYF. DNA for the CDR3: TGTGCCAGCAGCTTAGCGGGGATTTCCTACGAGCAGTACTTC.